This note documents a single TCR beta chain sequence. This entry comes from a study of blood T cell repertoires in COVID-19. Study information: Some COVID-19 samples were acute and others convalescent; all came from the United States, Italy and Spain. In each case, the material was cDNA or gDNA derived from T cells, B-cell-depleted T cells, or PBMCs.

This CDR3 region has 18 residues. The J segment lost 3 bases and the V segment lost 5 bases, leaving 15 bases of the junction unmatched. CDR1 is MGHRA, CDR2 YSYEKL, per germline. As processed by the authors: Reference gene primer amplification gave nucleated cell count estimates. Libraries were prepared by immunoSEQ multiplex PCR; TCRdb keeps only in-frame clonotypes and omits some of them. That table supplies the V and J calls and clone size; D and trimming were determined from the DNA. Of around 39,000 clones in the sample, 70% to 90% were seen once. The origin of this receptor is a man aged 40-50 years with active COVID-19. The V call is TRBV4-1, the J call TRBJ2-3, with TRBD1 matching over 9 bases. What was sequenced was peripheral blood. The CDR3 DNA is TGCGCCAGCAGCTGGGCCGGTACAGGGGGCGAGAGGACAGATACGCAGTATTTT. It codes for CASSWAGTGGERTDTQYF.